These T cell receptor beta chains were read from a single sample in a study of blood T cell repertoires in COVID-19. The repertoire was sequenced with immunoSEQ multiplex PCR; TCRdb's copy has only in-frame clones and lacks some. The data show around 220,000 clones, with over 75% seen just once and roughly 2% held by the top ten. The sequencing sample was made of peripheral blood. These receptors were obtained from a woman aged 40-49 years who had recovered from COVID-19. CDR3s include the opening cysteine and the closing phenylalanine or tryptophan. D genes are given only for firm matches. Clone size appears in some rows only: once, few, many, or a class for an expanded clone.

size | D | J | V | DNA | CDR3
once | NA | TRBJ2-7 | TRBV27 | TGTGCCAGCAGTTTAAAAGGCCTTGGGAGCTCCTACGAGCAGTACTTC | CASSLKGLGSSYEQYF
NA | NA | TRBJ2-1 | TRBV10-3 | TGTGCCATCAGTGAGGTCAGGACAGCTAACAATGAGCAGTTCTTC | CAISEVRTANNEQFF
NA | NA | TRBJ2-3 | TRBV27 | TGTGCCAGCAGAACCGGTGTCTGGGCCGGCACAGATACGCAGTATTTT | CASRTGVWAGTDTQYF
NA | NA | TRBJ1-3 | TRBV5-6 | TGTGCCAGCAGCTTAGGGAGTGCTGGAAACACCATATATTTT | CASSLGSAGNTIYF
NA | NA | TRBJ2-1 | TRBV7-8 | TGTGCCAGCAGCGCCCTCGCGGTCTATGAGCAGTTCTTC | CASSALAVYEQFF
NA | NA | TRBJ1-1 | TRBV5-1 | TGCGCCAGCAGCTTGGGATGGGGCGAGAACACTGAAGCTTTCTTT | CASSLGWGENTEAFF
NA | TRBD1 | TRBJ2-1 | TRBV30 | TGTGCCTGGACCCCTGGACAGGGTAGACGGGAGCAGTTCTTC | CAWTPGQGRREQFF
NA | TRBD1 | TRBJ1-1 | TRBV7-9 | TGTGCCAGCAGCCCAAACAGGGGTGGCAGCACTGAAGCTTTCTTT | CASSPNRGGSTEAFF
NA | NA | TRBJ2-3 | TRBV10-3 | TGTGCCATCAGTGCGCTAGTGGGCACAGATACGCAGTATTTT | CAISALVGTDTQYF
NA | NA | TRBJ2-3 | TRBV18 | TGTGCCAGCTCACCCGGACAAGGGCCCACAGATACGCAGTATTTT | CASSPGQGPTDTQYF
NA | TRBD2 | TRBJ2-7 | TRBV2 | TGTGCCAGCAGTGATCTCCGGGGGGGCCCCCACGAGCAGTACTTC | CASSDLRGGPHEQYF
NA | TRBD2 | TRBJ2-1 | TRBV9 | TGTGCCAGCAGCGTATCCTCCGGACTAGCCTTCACTGAGCAGTTCTTC | CASSVSSGLAFTEQFF
few | TRBD1 | TRBJ2-7 | TRBV7-3 | TGTGCCAGCAGCCTGATCCGAGGACAGGGGATCGACGAGCAGTACTTC | CASSLIRGQGIDEQYF
NA | TRBD1 | TRBJ2-1 | TRBV24-1 | TGTGCCACCACTGACAGGGGGAGTGATTACAATGAGCAGTTCTTC | CATTDRGSDYNEQFF
NA | NA | TRBJ1-6 | TRBV5-4 | TGTGCCAGCAGCTTCCGGGACACTAATTCACCCCTCCACTTT | CASSFRDTNSPLHF
few | TRBD1 | TRBJ1-5 | TRBV2 | TGTGCCAGCAGGCCAGACAGGGGTAACAATCAGCCCCAGCATTTT | CASRPDRGNNQPQHF
NA | NA | TRBJ2-1 | TRBV3-1/TRBV3-2 | TGTGCCAGCAGCCAAGATGAAACTAGGGTCTACAATGAGCAGTTCTTC | CASSQDETRVYNEQFF
NA | TRBD2 | TRBJ2-3 | TRBV5-1 | TGCGCCAGCAGACTAGCGGGAGAAACAGATACGCAGTATTTT | CASRLAGETDTQYF
few | NA | TRBJ2-1 | TRBV9 | TGTGCCAGCAGCAAGGGGGAGAGCTCCTACAATGAGCAGTTCTTC | CASSKGESSYNEQFF
NA | NA | TRBJ2-7 | TRBV24-1 | TGTGCCACCAGCCCAAGGACAGCTACCTCTTACGAGCAGTACTTC | CATSPRTATSYEQYF
NA | NA | TRBJ2-3 | TRBV4-2 | TGTGCCAGCAGCCAAGATCAGGCCTGGGATACGCAGTATTTT | CASSQDQAWDTQYF
NA | NA | TRBJ2-7 | TRBV30 | TGTGCCTGGAGTCTCGGGGATGCCTACGAGCAGTACTTC | CAWSLGDAYEQYF
NA | TRBD2 | TRBJ2-7 | TRBV7-8 | TGTGCCAGTAGCGGGAGCTACGAGCAGTACTTC | CASSGSYEQYF
NA | NA | TRBJ1-3 | TRBV4-3 | TGCGCCAGCAGCCAGGGGGGGGTCTCTGGAAACACCATATATTTT | CASSQGGVSGNTIYF
once | NA | TRBJ1-5 | TRBV5-8 | TGTGCCAGCAGCTACTCCCAGGGTCGTGTGAGCAATCAGCCCCAGCATTTT | CASSYSQGRVSNQPQHF
NA | TRBD1 | TRBJ1-5 | TRBV6-2/TRBV6-3 | TGTGCCAGCAGTTACCGCCCGGGACAGGGGATAAATCAGCCCCAGCATTTT | CASSYRPGQGINQPQHF
NA | NA | TRBJ1-2 | TRBV27 | TGTGCCAGCAGCGCGGACATTAACTATGGCTACACCTTC | CASSADINYGYTF
NA | NA | TRBJ1-3 | TRBV6-5 | TGTGCCAGCGGGGGCGGACTGTCTGGAAACACCATATATTTT | CASGGGLSGNTIYF
NA | TRBD1 | TRBJ2-3 | TRBV7-2 | TGTGCCAGCAGTTCTTGGAAGGGGGCCGCAGATACGCAGTATTTT | CASSSWKGAADTQYF
few | TRBD2 | TRBJ2-7 | TRBV4-3 | TGCGCCAGCAGCCAAGGTAAAGCGGGAGTGTGGGAGCAGTACTTC | CASSQGKAGVWEQYF
NA | NA | TRBJ1-1 | TRBV29-1 | TGCAGCGTTGCACAGGGAATAACTGAAGCTTTCTTT | CSVAQGITEAFF
NA | TRBD1 | TRBJ2-5 | TRBV7-2 | TGTGCCAGCAGCTGGGACAGGGGAGAGACCCAGTACTTC | CASSWDRGETQYF
NA | NA | TRBJ2-7 | TRBV28 | TGTGCCAGCATAGCGGCCTACGAGCAGTACTTC | CASIAAYEQYF
NA | NA | TRBJ2-6 | TRBV30 | TGTGCCTGGAGTGTCCAGGCCAAGGCTGGGGCCAACGTCCTGACTTTC | CAWSVQAKAGANVLTF
NA | TRBD1 | TRBJ2-2 | TRBV5-1 | TGCGCCAGCAGCTTAAGGGACAGGGGTCTTCGGGCGGCCGGGGAGCTGTTTTTT | CASSLRDRGLRAAGELFF
NA | NA | TRBJ2-7 | TRBV5-1 | TGCGCCAGCAGGGGCCCCGACGCCGCCTACGAGCAGTACTTC | CASRGPDAAYEQYF
few | TRBD2 | TRBJ2-1 | TRBV29-1 | TGCAGCGCCAGGACTAGCGGGTACTACAATGAGCAGTTCTTC | CSARTSGYYNEQFF
NA | NA | TRBJ1-2 | TRBV13 | TGTGCCAGCAGCGCCCCGGGGAGGGCTAACTATGGCTACACCTTC | CASSAPGRANYGYTF
NA | TRBD2 | TRBJ2-2 | TRBV7-2 | TGTGCCAGCAGCTTAGCTACTAGCGGGACCCTAAGGGCCGGGGAGCTGTTTTTT | CASSLATSGTLRAGELFF
NA | NA | TRBJ2-7 | TRBV6-5 | TGTGCCAGCAGTTTCCAACAGGGGCCGGGACTCGAGCAGTACTTC | CASSFQQGPGLEQYF
NA | NA | TRBJ2-2 | TRBV4-3 | TGCGCCAGCAGCCAAGATCGGGTCGGGGAGCTGTTTTTT | CASSQDRVGELFF
NA | TRBD2 | TRBJ2-2 | TRBV6-5 | TGTGCCAGCCATCAGCGGGGGCCAAACACCGGGGAGCTGTTTTTT | CASHQRGPNTGELFF
NA | TRBD1 | TRBJ1-2 | TRBV7-2 | TGTGCCAGCAGCGCCCAAACGGACAGGGGCCCTAGAAGTCTCTATGGCTACACCTTC | CASSAQTDRGPRSLYGYTF
NA | TRBD1 | TRBJ2-7 | TRBV5-8 | TGTGCCAGCAGCTCACCGGGACAGGGGAAGCCCTACGAGCAGTACTTC | CASSSPGQGKPYEQYF
many | NA | TRBJ1-5 | TRBV27 | TGTGCCAGCAGGGAGGACCGAAATCAGCCCCAGCATTTT | CASREDRNQPQHF